The clone carrying this T cell receptor (beta chain) has a single count. The sample originates from a study of blood T cell repertoires in COVID-19. Deletions cut 7 bases from V and 2 bases from J, with 14 bases between. Per germline, CDR1 SGHDT and CDR2 YYEEEE. There are 14 residues in the CDR3. Sequencing used immunoSEQ multiplex PCR; TCRdb keeps in-frame clones, though not all of them. This sample has roughly 250,000 clones, with more than 75% found just once. The sequence was obtained from a woman aged 45-59 years who had recovered from COVID-19. Sample: PBMCs or T cells enriched from blood (not recorded which). The chain links TRBV5-6 to TRBJ2-3, with a tentative D call TRBD2 (5 bases). The CDR3 DNA follows: TGTGCCAGCCGAGGCCAGCGGAACACAGATACGCAGTATTTT. The encoded protein is CASRGQRNTDTQYF. The full variable domain, its missing parts supplied by reference TRBV5-6 and TRBJ2-3, is DAGVTQSPTHLIKTRGQQVTLRCSPKSGHDTVSWYQQALGQGPQFIFQYYEEEERQRGNFPDRFSGHQFPNYSSELNVNALLLGDSALYLCASRGQRNTDTQYFGPGTRLTVL.